Each of the 28 T cell receptor beta chains below was sequenced from the same sample in a study of blood T cell repertoires in COVID-19. This table comes from immunoSEQ multiplex PCR, and its TCRdb copy is limited to in-frame clones, with some not included. The sample carries some 200,000 clones, more than 80% recorded once. Sequenced input: peripheral blood. The receptors here all came from a woman aged 40 to 55 with COVID-19, enrolled during active disease.

The V and J genes are TRBV6-5 and TRBJ1-2; D is unclear. Germline loops: CDR1 MNHEY, CDR2 SVGAGI. Trimming cost V 2 bases and J 1 base, with 14 bases left between them. The CDR3 totals 16 residues. The CDR3 coding sequence is TGTGCCAGCAGTTACGGGTTTGGAGGGCTTAACTATGGCTACACCTTC. Translated, it gives CASSYGFGGLNYGYTF.

The J gene is TRBJ2-3, the V gene TRBV9, with 7 nucleotides matching TRBD1. Germline loops: CDR1 SGDLS, CDR2 YYNGEE. CDR3 length equals 12 residues. The J segment lost 8 bases and the V segment lost 0 bases, leaving 0 bases of the junction unmatched. CDR3 bases: TGTGCCAGCAGCGTAGAGGGGGCTACGCAGTATTTT. Translating it yields CASSVEGATQYF.

The rearrangement links TRBV20-1 to TRBJ2-7, with TRBD2 matching 7 bases. Germline CDR1 is DFQATT and CDR2 is SNEGSKA (reference sequence). Unmatched junction bases numbered 8, after V lost 3 bases and J lost 3 bases. The CDR3 runs 14 residues. The CDR3: CSASKASGYYEQYF. The CDR3 DNA is TGCAGTGCTAGTAAGGCTAGCGGATACTACGAGCAGTACTTC.

This clone was seen ten or more times. The chain uses TRBV7-3 and TRBJ2-1; TRBD2 aligns across 11 bases. CDR1 and CDR2 (germline): SGHTA, FQGTGA. Trimming removed 4 bases from V and 10 bases from J; junction bases left unmatched: 0. This CDR3 region has 12 residues. CDR3 sequence: CASSSSGGEQFF. Here the CDR3 DNA reads TGTGCCAGCAGCTCTAGCGGGGGGGAGCAGTTCTTC.

About this clone: Other DNA sequences in this sample translate to the same CDR3. The gene calls are TRBV12-3 or TRBV12-4 and TRBJ2-5; possible D gene TRBD2, 7 bases. The CDR3 covers 13 residues. V lost 5 bases and J lost 5, with 12 bases in between. The CDR3 region has the DNA TGTGCCAGCAGTAACTCGGGGGGCGAGACCCAGTACTTC. It yields the protein CASSNSGGETQYF.

The chain carries TRBV19 and TRBJ2-5, with 8 bases lining up with TRBD2. Per germline, CDR1 LNHDA and CDR2 SQIVND (reference sequence). The CDR3 is 15 amino acids. The V and J ends lost 6 bases and 5 bases, in that order; junction bases with no gene match: 11. DNA of the CDR3: TGTGCCAGTAGACACGCCCAGCAGCGGGGGGAGACCCAGTACTTC. It specifies CASRHAQQRGETQYF.

This clone appeared a single time. The chain has TRBV14 and TRBJ2-1; TRBD2 matches 8 bases. The CDR3 is 17 amino acids. The junction had 16 bases not matched to a gene; V was cut back by 6 bases and J by 6 bases. The germline V gene has CDR1 SGHDN and CDR2 FVKESK. The CDR3 reads CASRMSGSGYFINEQFF. The CDR3 DNA sequence: TGTGCCAGCAGAATGAGCGGGAGTGGGTATTTTATCAATGAGCAGTTCTTC.

The chain links TRBV9 to TRBJ2-3; D call uncertain. The V gene lost 0 bases and the J gene lost 5 bases, with 10 bases spanning the gap. Germline CDR1 is SGDLS and CDR2 is YYNGEE. The CDR3 covers 14 residues. CDR3 bases: TGTGCCAGCAGCGTAGAGGTGCGAGGAGATACGCAGTATTTT. Amino acid sequence: CASSVEVRGDTQYF.

V usage is TRBV2 and J usage is TRBJ1-2; TRBD1 agrees at 7 bases. The V segment lost 2 bases and the J segment 8 bases; nucleotides outside the gene matches: 20. CDR1 and CDR2 from the germline V gene are SNHLY and FYNNEI. CDR3 length equals 18 residues. CDR3 nucleotides: TGTGCCAGCAGTGAAAGCGCTGCAGGCAGGGGGTTTACGTGGGGCTACACCTTC. Its translation is CASSESAAGRGFTWGYTF. Full variable domain (rest looked up from reference TRBV2 and TRBJ1-2): EPEVTQTPSHQVTQMGQEVILRCVPISNHLYFYWYRQILGQKVEFLVSFYNNEISEKSEIFDDQFSVERPDGSNFTLKIRSTKLEDSAMYFCASSESAAGRGFTWGYTFGSGTRLTVV.

The chain carries TRBV7-9 and TRBJ1-2, with D possibly TRBD1 on 6 matching bases. The length of the CDR3 is 13 residues. Germline V lookup: CDR1 SEHNR, CDR2 FQNEAQ (reference sequence). Trimming took off 5 bases at V and 8 bases at J, with 15 bases between the two ends. The CDR3 here is CASSHSQGYGYTF. The CDR3, as DNA: TGTGCCAGCAGCCATTCCCAGGGGTACGGCTACACCTTC.

V usage is TRBV4-1 and J usage is TRBJ2-7, with a tentative D call TRBD1 (5 bases). V shed 1 base and J shed 2 bases, with 6 bases lying between them. Germline-derived CDR1 and CDR2 are MGHRA and YSYEKL. The CDR3 consists of 13 residues. As DNA, the CDR3 is TGCGCCAGCAGCCAAGCACAGGCCTACGAGCAGTACTTC. Translating gives CASSQAQAYEQYF.

This clone was seen once. The chain joins TRBV18 to TRBJ1-1; 8 bases align to TRBD1. Germline V gene lookup returns CDR1 KGHSH and CDR2 LQKENI. The CDR3 spans 14 residues. V was clipped by 6 bases and J by 1 base; unmatched bases: 4. CDR3 loop: CASSQDRGNTEAFF. The CDR3 nucleotides are TGTGCCAGCTCCCAAGACAGGGGGAACACTGAAGCTTTCTTT.

The V call is TRBV30, the J call TRBJ2-3; TRBD1 is a possible D gene (6 bases). CDR3 length: 16 residues. Germline V lookup: CDR1 GTSNPN, CDR2 SVGIG (reference sequence). V gave up 0 bases and J gave up 3 bases, with 16 bases separating them. This CDR3 is CAWSVAPRGLTDTQYF. The CDR3 bases are TGTGCCTGGAGTGTAGCCCCCAGGGGATTGACAGATACGCAGTATTTT. The full variable domain, with the rest looked up from reference TRBV30 and TRBJ2-3, is SQTIHQWPATLVQPVGSPLSLECTVEGTSNPNLYWYRQAAGRGLQLLFYSVGIGQISSEVPQNLSASRPQDRQFILSSKKLLLSDSGFYLCAWSVAPRGLTDTQYFGPGTRLTVL.

In its sample, this clone was seen a few times. V and J are TRBV14 and TRBJ2-1, with 7 bases that match TRBD2. The CDR3 sequence is 17 residues long. Looked up from germline, CDR1 is SGHDN and CDR2 is FVKESK. Trimming removed 4 bases from V and 6 bases from J; junction bases left unmatched: 15. The CDR3 loop is CASSPRVSSGIINEQFF. Written as DNA, the CDR3 is TGTGCCAGCAGCCCGAGGGTATCTAGCGGTATAATCAATGAGCAGTTCTTC. Looking up the rest from reference TRBV14 and TRBJ2-1 gives the full variable domain: EAGVTQFPSHSVIEKGQTVTLRCDPISGHDNLYWYRRVMGKEIKFLLHFVKESKQDESGMPNNRFLAERTGGTYSTLKVQPAELEDSGVYFCASSPRVSSGIINEQFFGPGTRLTVL.

The CDR3 nucleotides read TGTGCCAGCAGTTACCGGACAGGACCTCGAACCGGGGAGCTGTTTTTT. Translation gives CASSYRTGPRTGELFF. The rearrangement joins TRBV6-5 to TRBJ2-2, with 7 bases matching TRBD1. Germline loops: CDR1 MNHEY, CDR2 SVGAGI. CDR3 length: 16 amino acids. The V segment lost 2 bases and the J segment 5 bases; nucleotides outside the gene matches: 8.

This chain connects TRBV2 to TRBJ2-3; TRBD2 agrees at 10 bases. Germline CDR1 and CDR2: SNHLY and FYNNEI. CDR3 size: 15 residues. The V gene end was trimmed by 6 bases and the J gene end by 3 bases; junction bases not matched to a gene: 6. CDR3 protein: CASRASGSRTDTQYF. The CDR3 DNA follows: TGTGCCAGCAGAGCTAGCGGGAGTCGAACAGATACGCAGTATTTT.

This clone turned up a few times. This chain links TRBV7-8 with TRBJ2-2, with 7 bases identical to TRBD1. CDR1 is SGHVS and CDR2 is FQNEAQ in the germline V gene. CDR3 length: 16 residues. J gave up 5 bases and V 6 bases, and 12 bases lay outside the gene matches. The CDR3 region has the DNA TGTGCCAGCAGATTCCCCCGGGGACAGTCTACCGGGGAGCTGTTTTTT. It encodes CASRFPRGQSTGELFF.

The chain has TRBV6-6 and TRBJ1-1, with TRBD1 matching 7 bases. This CDR3 contains 15 residues. J lost 1 base, V lost 8 bases, and 10 bases had no gene match. Germline V gene lookup returns CDR1 MNHNY and CDR2 SVGAGI (reference sequence). CDR3 protein: CASDPIQGGNTEAFF. The CDR3 bases are TGTGCCAGCGACCCTATCCAGGGGGGGAACACTGAAGCTTTCTTT.

The chain carries TRBV7-9 and TRBJ1-2; 7 bases match TRBD1. Trimming took 3 bases from V and 7 from J; bases not matched to a gene: 11. Germline V gene lookup returns CDR1 SEHNR and CDR2 FQNEAQ (reference sequence). The CDR3 totals 15 residues. The CDR3 spells CASSFSRQGSSGYTF. The CDR3 region has the DNA TGTGCCAGCAGCTTCTCACGACAGGGTAGCTCTGGCTACACCTTC.

This chain links TRBV7-9 with TRBJ2-5; TRBD2 matches 10 bases. The ends lost 2 bases at V and 7 bases at J; junction bases unmatched: 10. The CDR3 contains 16 residues. Germline V gene sequence: CDR1 SEHNR, CDR2 FQNEAQ (reference sequence). This CDR3 is CASSLTSGGARWTQYF. The CDR3 nucleotides are TGTGCCAGCAGCTTAACGAGCGGGGGGGCCCGGTGGACCCAGTACTTC.

This chain uses TRBV15 with TRBJ2-5; 7 nucleotides match TRBD1. The CDR3 has 13 residues. With 8 bases clipped from V and 5 bases from J, the junction kept 8 bases outside the gene matches. Germline CDR1 LNHNV, CDR2 YYDKDF (reference sequence). CDR3 sequence reads: CATGLRGRETQYF. DNA of the CDR3: TGTGCCACCGGGCTGAGGGGGCGGGAGACCCAGTACTTC.

The rearrangement joins TRBV12-3 or TRBV12-4 to TRBJ1-1; D might be TRBD1 (5 bases). The CDR3 consists of 12 residues. Trimming removed 9 bases from V and 4 bases from J, with 12 bases in between. This CDR3 is CASCRVPTEAFF. CDR3 coding DNA: TGTGCCAGTTGCAGGGTGCCCACTGAAGCTTTCTTT.

This chain connects TRBV24-1 to TRBJ1-4; 12 bases align to TRBD1. Trimming cost V 9 bases and J 0 bases; bases outside gene matches: 7. Germline V CDR1 and CDR2: KGHDR, SFDVKD. The CDR3 totals 17 residues. CDR3 sequence reads: CATDLGDRGPTNEKLFF. CDR3 sequence (DNA): TGTGCCACCGATTTGGGGGACAGGGGGCCAACTAATGAAAAACTGTTTTTT.

V is TRBV28 and J is TRBJ2-7; TRBD2 matches at 10 bases. The germline V gene encodes CDR1 MDHEN and CDR2 SYDVKM. This CDR3 comprises 15 residues. V lost 3 bases to trimming and J lost 1 base; unmatched junction nucleotides: 3. The CDR3: CASSLASGGSYEQYF. The CDR3 DNA reads TGTGCCAGCAGTTTGGCTAGCGGGGGTTCCTACGAGCAGTACTTC.

The rearrangement joins TRBV28 to TRBJ2-5, with 11 nucleotides matching TRBD2. CDR1 and CDR2 from the germline V gene are MDHEN and SYDVKM. V lost 6 bases, J lost 2 bases, and 8 bases stayed unmatched. The CDR3 is made up of 16 amino acids. CDR3 nucleotides: TGTGCCAGCAGACGCAGACTAGCGGGACCTCAAGAGACCCAGTACTTC. As protein: CASRRRLAGPQETQYF.

This clone was seen only once. The chain combines TRBV19 with TRBJ2-5; D is perhaps TRBD1 (6 bases). The CDR3 sequence is 15 residues long. Germline V lookup: CDR1 LNHDA, CDR2 SQIVND (reference sequence). V lost 2 bases and J 0 bases, leaving 10 bases between the germline ends. CDR3 protein: CASSILQGNQETQYF. The CDR3, as DNA: TGTGCCAGTAGTATACTTCAGGGGAACCAAGAGACCCAGTACTTC.

The chain is built from TRBV4-1 and TRBJ2-1; D possibly corresponds to TRBD2 (5 bases). V was clipped by 5 bases and J by 3 bases, with 14 bases between them. The germline CDR1 and CDR2 sequences are MGHRA and YSYEKL. The CDR3 spans 15 residues. CDR3 DNA sequence: TGCGCCAGCAGCGGGTCCAGCGGAAACTACAATGAGCAGTTCTTC. Translation gives CASSGSSGNYNEQFF.

V usage is TRBV27 and J usage is TRBJ1-6; no firm D call. The CDR3 is made up of 12 amino acids. The V end lost 3 bases, the J end lost 9 bases, and 6 bases lay between the germline ends. The germline CDR1 and CDR2 sequences are MNHEY and SMNVEV (reference sequence). The CDR3: CASSFRGSPLHF. CDR3 nucleotides: TGTGCCAGCAGTTTCCGAGGTTCACCCCTCCACTTT.